This T cell receptor (beta chain) was profiled in a study of glioma-infiltrating T cells after dendritic cell vaccination. Study in general: Autologous tumor lysate-pulsed dendritic cell vaccination was given between the early 2000s and the early 2010s.

CDR3 length: 17 amino acids. Losses at the gene ends were 4 bases for V and 2 bases for J; bases not matched to a gene: 10. Germline V gene data show CDR1 as SGHNT and CDR2 as YYREEE (reference sequence). Input was around 2 ug genomic DNA, or all available if less. Sequencing was performed with immunoSEQ multiplex PCR; in TCRdb, only in-frame clones are kept and a portion is missing. The sample carries tens of thousands of clones, around 80% recorded once. The source is a human donor with glioblastoma. Specimen: blood, collected before dendritic cell vaccination. This chain connects TRBV5-4 to TRBJ2-3; 10 nucleotides align to TRBD2. Here the CDR3 reads CASSPTLAGANTDTQYF. CDR3 bases: TGTGCCAGCAGCCCCACCCTAGCGGGGGCCAACACAGATACGCAGTATTTT.